Shown below are 19 T cell receptor beta chains from a single sample sequenced in a study of T cell responses to AZD1222 COVID-19 vaccine. The method was immunoSEQ multiplex PCR; TCRdb's version includes in-frame clones alone and lacks a portion of them. The sample gives tens of thousands of clones, around 90% of which show up once; 4% to 5% is in the top ten. The material sequenced was peripheral blood, taken on day 0 of AZD1222 vaccination. The receptor set was obtained from an adult in good health.

This clone was counted a few times. V is TRBV7-7 and J is TRBJ2-7, with TRBD2 matching over 7 bases. Germline V lookup: CDR1 SSHAT, CDR2 FNYEAQ (reference sequence). CDR3 length: 14 residues. V was pared by 10 bases and J by 1 base, with 10 bases of the junction left unmatched. This CDR3 is CATQKASGSYEQYF. The CDR3 DNA sequence: TGTGCCACCCAAAAGGCTAGCGGTTCCTACGAGCAGTACTTC.

This rearrangement joins TRBV11-2 to TRBJ2-7; D perhaps matches TRBD2 (6 bases). The V end was cut by 7 bases, the J end by 0 bases, with 16 bases between. CDR1 is SGHAT and CDR2 is FQNNGV in the germline V gene. The CDR3 has 15 residues. The CDR3 loop is CASTLGIAVSYEQYF. The CDR3 region has the DNA TGTGCCAGCACCTTGGGTATAGCGGTCTCCTACGAGCAGTACTTC.

This clone was seen once. The chain is built from TRBV18 and TRBJ1-1, with 12 nucleotides matching TRBD1. Trimming cost V 5 bases and J 0 bases; bases outside gene matches: 1. The CDR3 is 15 amino acids. Per germline, CDR1 KGHSH and CDR2 LQKENI. In DNA form, the CDR3 reads TGTGCCAGCTCAGGGACAGGGGGCATGAACACTGAAGCTTTCTTT. Residues: CASSGTGGMNTEAFF.

This clone was recorded once. J is TRBJ2-5 and V is TRBV6-5, with TRBD1 matching 9 bases. V trimming: 8 bases; J trimming: 5 bases; junction bases outside the gene matches: 9. This CDR3 contains 14 residues. Germline V gene sequence: CDR1 MNHEY, CDR2 SVGAGI. The CDR3 nucleotides are TGTGCCAGCGCTTGGGACAGGGTGGAGGAGACCCAGTACTTC. Translating gives CASAWDRVEETQYF.

V usage is TRBV27 and J usage is TRBJ2-1; D may be TRBD2 (6 bases). Germline CDR1 MNHEY, CDR2 SMNVEV (reference sequence). This CDR3 comprises 17 residues. V lost 6 bases to trimming and J lost 2 bases, with 20 bases between them. CDR3 in DNA: TGTGCCAGCAGCCCGAAGACCGCTAGCGCAACCTACAATGAGCAGTTCTTC. It is translated as CASSPKTASATYNEQFF.

This rearrangement joins TRBV11-2 to TRBJ1-3; 7 bases line up with TRBD1. CDR3 length: 14 amino acids. J was trimmed by 4 bases and V by 2 bases; bases with no gene match: 2. Germline values: CDR1 SGHAT, CDR2 FQNNGV. Here the CDR3 DNA reads TGTGCCAGCAGCTTAACAGGGGCCGGAAACACCATATATTTT. As protein: CASSLTGAGNTIYF.

The CDR3 is CASSEQGQDEQFF. In DNA form, the CDR3 reads TGTGCCAGCAGTGAACAGGGTCAGGATGAGCAGTTCTTC. The chain carries TRBV6-1 and TRBJ2-1; TRBD1 is a possible D gene (5 bases). The CDR3 is 13 residues long. CDR1 and CDR2 (germline): MNHNS, SASEGT. V was pared by 2 bases and J by 8 bases, with 10 bases between.

V is TRBV12-5 and J is TRBJ2-1, with TRBD2 as a possible D gene (5 bases). Trimming pared 3 bases from V and 14 bases from J, leaving 11 bases between. From germline, CDR1 is LGHNT and CDR2 FRNRAP. This CDR3 region has 11 residues. The CDR3 protein is CASGLDAGEFF. CDR3 coding DNA: TGTGCTAGTGGTTTAGATGCCGGGGAGTTCTTC.

The genes are TRBV5-1 and TRBJ1-2; TRBD1 is a possible D gene (5 bases). Deletions cut 4 bases from V and 3 bases from J, with 13 bases between. Germline V gene data show CDR1 as SGHRS and CDR2 as YFSETQ. This CDR3 has 14 amino acids. CDR3 sequence reads: CASSPDSIDYGYTF. The CDR3 DNA follows: TGCGCCAGCAGCCCCGACAGTATAGACTATGGCTACACCTTC. Full variable domain (remainder filled in from reference TRBV5-1 and TRBJ1-2): KAGVTQTPRYLIKTRGQQVTLSCSPISGHRSVSWYQQTPGQGLQFLFEYFSETQRNKGNFPGRFSGRQFSNSRSEMNVSTLELGDSALYLCASSPDSIDYGYTFGSGTRLTVV.

This clone was found once. The chain combines TRBV7-9 with TRBJ2-1; no reliable D call. There are 14 residues in the CDR3. V dropped 6 bases and J dropped 0 bases, with 9 bases sitting between them. The germline V gene has CDR1 SEHNR and CDR2 FQNEAQ (reference sequence). The CDR3 DNA reads as TGTGCCAGCAGGTCCCCGAGCTCCTACAATGAGCAGTTCTTC. Protein product: CASRSPSSYNEQFF.

This rearrangement joins TRBV7-8 to TRBJ2-2; D gene ambiguous. Germline V gives CDR1 SGHVS, CDR2 FQNEAQ. V was pared by 5 bases and J by 2 bases, with 9 bases between. The CDR3 is 14 amino acids. CDR3 in DNA: TGTGCCAGCAGCCCTGTAGCAAACACCGGGGAGCTGTTTTTT. The encoded protein is CASSPVANTGELFF.

This sequence joins TRBV6-5 and TRBJ2-5; 8 bases are a match to TRBD1. Looked up from germline, CDR1 is MNHEY and CDR2 is SVGAGI. Trimming cost V 7 bases and J 5 bases; bases outside gene matches: 6. The CDR3 runs to 13 residues. For the CDR3, the DNA is TGTGCCAGCACCCCAGGGGGCCTGGAGACCCAGTACTTC. It yields the protein CASTPGGLETQYF.

The genes are TRBV24-1 and TRBJ1-6, with D uncertain. Germline values: CDR1 KGHDR, CDR2 SFDVKD. The CDR3 runs 14 residues. Trimming pared 0 bases from V and 5 bases from J, leaving 4 bases between. Written as DNA, the CDR3 is TGTGCCACCAGTGATTTGGACCATAATTCACCCCTCCACTTT. It codes for CATSDLDHNSPLHF.

J is TRBJ1-2 and V is TRBV5-6, with a tentative D call TRBD1 (6 bases). V shed 4 bases and J shed 4 bases, with 20 bases lying between them. CDR1 is SGHDT, CDR2 YYEEEE, per germline. The CDR3 sequence is 16 residues long. The CDR3 region has the DNA TGTGCCAGCAGCCCCTCTTTACCGGGACATCTCTATGGCTACACCTTC. Residues: CASSPSLPGHLYGYTF.

The V and J genes are TRBV7-2 and TRBJ2-3, with 8 bases fitting TRBD2. CDR1 is SGHTA, CDR2 FQGNSA, per germline. The V and J ends lost 5 bases and 1 base, in that order; junction bases with no gene match: 8. The CDR3 loop spans 16 amino acids. CDR3 loop: CASSQSGGLGTDTQYF. Here the CDR3 DNA reads TGTGCCAGCAGCCAGTCGGGAGGGCTAGGCACAGATACGCAGTATTTT.

The gene calls are TRBV7-6 and TRBJ1-5; D remains unclear. V was shortened by 5 bases and J by 5 bases, with 10 bases between the two germline ends. Germline loops: CDR1 SGHVS, CDR2 FNYEAQ. The CDR3 consists of 13 residues. The DNA for the CDR3 is TGTGCCAGCAGCCTCGGCAGCTATCAGCCCCAGCATTTT. The encoded protein is CASSLGSYQPQHF.

The gene calls are TRBV6-2 or TRBV6-3 and TRBJ2-7; the D gene is possibly TRBD2 (7 bases). Trimming left V 2 bases short and J 10 bases short, with 18 bases between. From germline, CDR1 is MNHEY and CDR2 SVGEGT. This CDR3 contains 14 residues. CDR3 bases: TGTGCCAGCAGTTACAAGCGGGACACTCAACGTCAGTACTTC. Its translation: CASSYKRDTQRQYF.

This chain joins TRBV5-1 and TRBJ2-7; D unclear. Per the germline V gene, CDR1 is SGHRS and CDR2 is YFSETQ. Trimming left V 2 bases short and J 2 bases short, with 11 bases between. The CDR3 is made up of 14 amino acids. This chain's CDR3 is CASSLSPGTYEQYF. The CDR3 DNA sequence: TGCGCCAGCAGCTTATCCCCCGGTACCTACGAGCAGTACTTC.

This chain links TRBV6-5 with TRBJ1-5; D remains ambiguous. V was cut by 6 bases and J by 11 bases, with 20 bases left in between. The CDR3 consists of 14 residues. Germline assignment: CDR1 MNHEY and CDR2 SVGAGI. This CDR3 is CASSPTKVFDSQHF. The CDR3, as DNA: TGTGCCAGCAGCCCCACTAAGGTGTTTGATTCCCAGCATTTT.